One and the same sample provided the 26 T cell receptor beta chains below, sequenced in a study of T cell repertoires in cytomegalovirus infection (dated by TCRdb to about 2019). Explained via the paper, the treatment or condition label denotes: in vitro stimulation with specific CMV peptide epitopes to enrich CMV-specific T cells. For these TCRs, the target antigens are not known. The instrument was an Illumina HiSeq 1500. TCRdb redid the processing of the public reads, applying fastp at Q25 and MiXCR, and retained in-frame beta chains. Duplicate CDR3 protein sequences are folded into a single record with the most common DNA and genes. This sample lists fewer than 850,000 distinct CDR3 sequences; 29% were detected once. The top ten hold around 14% of the sample. The specimen was cultured CD8+ T cells from PBMCs, collected from culture after CMV antigen stimulation. The receptors were sampled from a human donor in good health (CMV status not recorded). Some clones in this sample may be carry-over from other donors' samples.

This rearrangement joins TRBV15 to TRBJ2-7; the D gene is possibly TRBD2 (5 bases). Germline V lookup: CDR1 LNHNV, CDR2 YYDKDF (reference sequence). The CDR3 sequence is 21 residues long. V gave up 2 bases and J gave up 2 bases, with 31 bases separating them. CDR3 DNA: TGTGCCACCAGCAGACCCTCTTCCTCGGACCCCGGGGAGAAGAAACCCTACGAGCAGTACGTC. This codes for CATSRPSSSDPGEKKPYEQYV.

In its sample, this clonotype was seen a few times. The chain employs TRBV12-3 or TRBV12-4 and TRBJ2-1; the D is unclear. The CDR3 consists of 12 residues. Trimming removed 4 bases from V and 10 bases from J, with 11 bases in between. The CDR3 bases are TGTGCCAGCAGTTGGTCAGTTGACGAGCAGTTCTTC. It specifies CASSWSVDEQFF.

Ten or more counts support this clonotype. CDR3 region: CSARDTSGVEFGDTQYF. The CDR3 region has the DNA TGCAGTGCTAGAGATACTAGCGGGGTGGAGTTCGGGGATACGCAGTATTTT. J is TRBJ2-3 and V is TRBV20-1, with 10 bases lining up with TRBD2. The CDR3 covers 17 residues. The V segment lost 0 bases and the J segment 6 bases; nucleotides outside the gene matches: 12. The germline V gene has CDR1 DFQATT and CDR2 SNEGSKA (reference sequence).

This clonotype was recorded a few times. The chain uses TRBV10-3 and TRBJ1-1; possibly TRBD1 for D (5 bases). The CDR3 length is 15 residues. The germline V gene has CDR1 ENHRY and CDR2 SYGVKD. V was shortened by 2 bases and J by 1 base, with 11 bases between the two germline ends. Here the CDR3 DNA reads TGTGCCATCAGTGAGGGAGGAGGGGCGAACACTGAAGCTTTCTTT. Its translation: CAISEGGGANTEAFF.

This chain connects TRBV20-1 to TRBJ1-1; possible D gene TRBD1, 6 bases. Germline V gene sequence: CDR1 DFQATT, CDR2 SNEGSKA (reference sequence). V was trimmed by 0 bases and J by 0 bases, leaving 20 bases between them. The CDR3 runs to 18 residues. CDR3 DNA: TGCAGTGCTAGAGATGCCAGGGGCCCCGAAAGCATGAACACTGAAGCTTTCTTT. Translated: CSARDARGPESMNTEAFF.

This clonotype was seen repeatedly, ten times or more. This rearrangement joins TRBV7-8 to TRBJ1-1, with D possibly matching TRBD1 (6 bases). The germline V and J ends were trimmed by 4 bases and 7 bases, with 16 bases remaining between them. Germline V gene lookup returns CDR1 SGHVS and CDR2 FQNEAQ. This CDR3 is 14 amino acids long. The CDR3 protein is CASSSLLGASEAFF. CDR3 nucleotides: TGTGCCAGCAGCTCTCTTTTGGGGGCAAGTGAAGCTTTCTTT.

This clonotype came up a few times. J is TRBJ1-3 and V is TRBV28; D is undetermined. Trimming left V 8 bases short and J 0 bases short, with 5 bases between. Germline-derived CDR1 and CDR2 are MDHEN and SYDVKM. This CDR3 has 12 amino acids. CDR3 DNA: TGTGCCAGCGGTTACTCTGGAAACACCATATATTTT. Encoded protein: CASGYSGNTIYF.

This clonotype has just a few counts. The chain is built from TRBV2 and TRBJ1-2; 8 bases fit TRBD1. This CDR3 comprises 18 residues. CDR1 and CDR2 from the germline V gene are SNHLY and FYNNEI. The ends lost 4 bases at V and 0 bases at J; junction bases unmatched: 13. CDR3 nucleotide sequence: TGTGCCAGCAGTGGCCCGGTTATTGAACAGGGGGCTAACTATGGCTACACCTTC. This sequence encodes CASSGPVIEQGANYGYTF.

This chain connects TRBV28 to TRBJ2-2, with 9 bases fitting TRBD1. Germline trimming cut 2 bases from V and 4 bases from J; bases unmatched to any gene: 14. The CDR3 totals 19 residues. Germline V gene lookup returns CDR1 MDHEN and CDR2 SYDVKM. In DNA form, the CDR3 reads TGTGCCAGCAGTTTAGGGACAGGGCGAACCTATCCGACCACCGGGGAGCTGTTTTTT. It yields the protein CASSLGTGRTYPTTGELFF.

This clonotype was counted only a few times. The J gene is TRBJ2-3, the V gene TRBV11-2; D assignment may be TRBD1 or TRBD2 (6 bases each). Germline V CDR1 and CDR2: SGHAT, FQNNGV. Trimming left V 4 bases short and J 4 bases short, with 12 bases between. The CDR3 contains 14 residues. The CDR3 spells CASSYGGPPDTQYF. CDR3 bases: TGTGCCAGCAGCTACGGGGGCCCCCCAGATACGCAGTATTTT. Looking up the rest from reference TRBV11-2 and TRBJ2-3 gives the full variable domain: EAGVAQSPRYKIIEKRQSVAFWCNPISGHATLYWYQQILGQGPKLLIQFQNNGVVDDSQLPKDRFSAERLKGVDSTLKIQPAKLEDSAVYLCASSYGGPPDTQYFGPGTRLTVL.

V usage is TRBV4-2 and J usage is TRBJ1-2; 12 positions match TRBD1. After removal of 2 bases from V and 5 bases from J, the junction contained 6 bases not matched to a gene. CDR1 is LGHNA and CDR2 is YNFKEQ in the germline V gene. This CDR3 region has 16 residues. CDR3 in DNA: TGTGCCAGCAGCCAAACCCCGGGACAGGGGGCATATGGCTACACCTTC. Protein product: CASSQTPGQGAYGYTF.

V usage is TRBV4-1 and J usage is TRBJ2-3, with D unresolved. The V gene lost 4 bases and the J gene lost 4 bases, with 9 bases spanning the gap. The CDR3 loop spans 13 amino acids. Germline loops: CDR1 MGHRA, CDR2 YSYEKL. DNA for the CDR3: TGCGCCAGCAGCCCCGCACGGGCAGATACGCAGTATTTT. Amino acids: CASSPARADTQYF.

The J gene is TRBJ1-6, the V gene TRBV7-3; D uncertain. Germline CDR1 reads SGHTA; CDR2 reads FQGTGA. V gave up 4 bases and J gave up 7 bases, with 11 bases separating them. The CDR3 is 14 amino acids. This chain's CDR3 is CASSYWAANSPLHF. In DNA form, the CDR3 reads TGTGCCAGCAGCTACTGGGCGGCCAATTCACCCCTCCACTTT.

The V and J genes are TRBV25-1 and TRBJ2-1, with 10 nucleotides matching TRBD1. Per germline, CDR1 MGHDK and CDR2 SYGVNS. V was clipped by 7 bases and J by 2 bases; unmatched bases: 5. The CDR3 is 15 amino acids. The chain's CDR3 is CASKQGQGAYNEQFF. Here the CDR3 DNA reads TGTGCCAGCAAACAAGGACAGGGGGCCTACAATGAGCAGTTCTTC. Full variable domain (missing parts from reference TRBV25-1 and TRBJ2-1): EADIYQTPRYLVIGTGKKITLECSQTMGHDKMYWYQQDPGMELHLIHYSYGVNSTEKGDLSSESTVSRIRTEHFPLTLESARPSHTSQYLCASKQGQGAYNEQFFGPGTRLTVL.

The table lists this clonotype with a few counts. This CDR3 is CASSLVVWDTEAFF. The DNA for the CDR3 is TGTGCCAGCAGTTTAGTGGTTTGGGATACTGAAGCTTTCTTT. The chain combines TRBV12-3 or TRBV12-4 with TRBJ1-1; D gene ambiguous. V dropped 1 base and J dropped 5 bases, with 11 bases sitting between them. The CDR3 is 14 residues long.

This chain joins TRBV12-5 and TRBJ1-1; 9 bases are a match to TRBD1. Trimming cost V 1 base and J 6 bases; bases outside gene matches: 0. The CDR3 totals 13 residues. Germline V gene lookup returns CDR1 LGHNT and CDR2 FRNRAP. CDR3 sequence reads: CASGLGTGAEAFF. The CDR3 DNA follows: TGTGCTAGTGGTTTGGGGACAGGGGCTGAAGCTTTCTTT. Combining the CDR3 with reference TRBV12-5 and TRBJ1-1 gives the whole variable domain DARVTQTPRHKVTEMGQEVTMRCQPILGHNTVFWYRQTMMQGLELLAYFRNRAPLDDSGMPKDRFSAEMPDATLATLKIQPSEPRDSAVYFCASGLGTGAEAFFGQGTRLTVV.

The chain links TRBV6-5 to TRBJ1-6; D is uncertain. Germline CDR1 and CDR2: MNHEY and SVGAGI. The germline V and J ends were trimmed by 4 bases and 14 bases, with 24 bases remaining between them. The CDR3 loop spans 16 amino acids. DNA for the CDR3: TGTGCCAGCAGTTCTACCCCACCTCCGGAGAAGGGAGCCCTCCACTTT. Protein: CASSSTPPPEKGALHF.

The CDR3: CASSPAAPLGEQYV. The CDR3, as DNA: TGTGCCAGCAGTCCCGCAGCACCGTTGGGGGAGCAGTACGTC. V and J are TRBV6-2 or TRBV6-3 and TRBJ2-7, with D unresolved. The CDR3 spans 14 residues. Trimming removed 5 bases at V and 7 bases at J, with 18 bases between. The germline CDR1 and CDR2 sequences are MNHEY and SVGEGT.

This clonotype has a count of ten or more. The genes are TRBV7-2 and TRBJ1-1; D is unresolved. Germline lookup yields CDR1 SGHTA and CDR2 FQGNSA. With 5 bases removed from V and 1 base from J, the gap between germline ends came to 11 bases. The CDR3 consists of 14 residues. This CDR3 is CASSPVRRNTEAFF. In DNA, the CDR3 is TGTGCCAGCAGCCCCGTCAGACGGAACACTGAAGCTTTCTTT.

In nucleotides, the CDR3 is TGCAGTGCTATAAGCGGGGACTCCTACGAGCAGTACGTC. It translates to CSAISGDSYEQYV. The rearrangement joins TRBV20-1 to TRBJ2-7, with TRBD2 identical over 7 bases. Trimming cost V 4 bases and J 0 bases; bases outside gene matches: 3. Germline V gene sequence: CDR1 DFQATT, CDR2 SNEGSKA (reference sequence). The CDR3 loop spans 13 amino acids.

The sample holds a few counts of this clonotype. The J gene is TRBJ1-5, the V gene TRBV10-3, with TRBD1 identical over 8 bases. The CDR3 is 14 amino acids. Germline V gene sequence: CDR1 ENHRY, CDR2 SYGVKD. V lost 10 bases to trimming and J lost 2 bases; unmatched junction nucleotides: 7. The CDR3 here is CATVDRGGNQPQHF. CDR3 nucleotides: TGTGCCACCGTAGACAGGGGAGGCAATCAGCCCCAGCATTTT.

This chain uses TRBV6-5 with TRBJ1-3; perhaps TRBD1 as D (6 bases). Trimming stripped 6 bases from V and 7 bases from J, with 7 bases between. The CDR3 spans 11 residues. The germline CDR1 and CDR2 sequences are MNHEY and SVGAGI. CDR3 coding DNA: TGTGCCAGCAGGGACAGTAACACCATATATTTT. It yields the protein CASRDSNTIYF.

The chain joins TRBV7-3 to TRBJ1-6, with 9 bases that match TRBD1. From germline, CDR1 is SGHTA and CDR2 FQGTGA. J gave up 10 bases and V 4 bases, and 11 bases lay outside the gene matches. The CDR3 covers 16 residues. The CDR3 DNA sequence: TGTGCCAGCAGCTCCGGGCGACAGGGGGTTGACTCACCCCTCCACTTT. This translates into CASSSGRQGVDSPLHF.

The DNA of the CDR3 is TGTGCCAGTCTGGGGGGTCCCGTCTATGGCTACACCTTC. Translation: CASLGGPVYGYTF. This chain joins TRBV19 and TRBJ1-2; weak D call: TRBD1 (5 bases). The V gene lost 8 bases and the J gene lost 4 bases, with 14 bases spanning the gap. Germline CDR1 and CDR2: LNHDA and SQIVND (reference sequence). CDR3 size: 13 residues.

This rearrangement joins TRBV2 to TRBJ1-6; 8 bases map to TRBD1. Per the germline V gene, CDR1 is SNHLY and CDR2 is FYNNEI. V was clipped by 6 bases and J by 7 bases; unmatched bases: 5. The CDR3 length is 14 residues. CDR3 bases: TGTGCCAGCAGGCGGCCAGGGGGCAATTCACCCCTCCACTTT. It specifies CASRRPGGNSPLHF.

The chain joins TRBV9 to TRBJ2-3; D ambiguous. There are 15 residues in the CDR3. Trimming took 0 bases from V and 4 from J, leaving 12 bases between them. Germline V gene data show CDR1 as SGDLS and CDR2 as YYNGEE. The CDR3, as DNA: TGTGCCAGCAGCGTAGAAGGCAGGCCTTCAGATACGCAGTATTTT. It yields the protein CASSVEGRPSDTQYF.